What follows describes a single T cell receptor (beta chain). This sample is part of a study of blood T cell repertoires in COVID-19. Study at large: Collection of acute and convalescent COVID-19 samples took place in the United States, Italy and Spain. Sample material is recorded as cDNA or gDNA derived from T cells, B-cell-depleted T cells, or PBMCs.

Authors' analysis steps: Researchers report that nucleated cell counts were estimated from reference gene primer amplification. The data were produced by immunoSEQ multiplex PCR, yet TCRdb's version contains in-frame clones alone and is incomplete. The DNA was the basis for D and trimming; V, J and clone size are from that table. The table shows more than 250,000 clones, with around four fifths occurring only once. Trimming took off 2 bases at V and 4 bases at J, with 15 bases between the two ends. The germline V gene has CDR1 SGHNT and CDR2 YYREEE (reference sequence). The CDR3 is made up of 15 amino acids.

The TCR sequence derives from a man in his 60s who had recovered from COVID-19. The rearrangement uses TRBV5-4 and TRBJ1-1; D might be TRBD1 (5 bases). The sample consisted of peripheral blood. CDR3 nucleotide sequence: TGTGCCAGCAGCTTTAGCCAGGGTGTGGGCACTGAAGCTTTCTTT. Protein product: CASSFSQGVGTEAFF.